A selection of T cell receptor beta chains follows, all from one sample in a study of graft-versus-host responses after intestinal transplantation. TCRdb's copy holds only in-frame clones and misses some; the assay was immunoSEQ multiplex PCR. The sample consists of over 40,000 clones, about 95% of them appearing once. These receptors lack a known antigen. The sequencing used unstimulated CD8+ T cells sorted from spleen or lymph node cells, collected before transplant. The origin of the receptors is a human donor who was the organ donor for an intestinal transplant. The CDR3 runs from the conserved cysteine through the conserved F or W. The D gene is left open where the match is weak. Rows may omit the clone size; those that give it use once, few, many or a size class.

j_call clone_size v_call d_call cdr3_length cdr3_aa cdr3_nt
TRBJ1-6 - TRBV27 - 16 CASSLSGSSYNSPLHF TGTGCCAGCAGTTTATCCGGCAGCTCCTATAATTCACCCCTCCACTTT
TRBJ1-4 - TRBV21-1 - 11 CAQGAGEKLFF TGTGCCCAGGGGGCTGGTGAAAAACTGTTTTTT
TRBJ1-6 - TRBV19 - 17 CASSPEGYSSVGSPLHF TGTGCCAGTAGTCCTGAAGGGTACTCGTCGGTAGGCTCACCCCTCCACTTT
TRBJ1-1 few TRBV5-4 - 11 CASSQNTEAFF TGTGCCAGCAGCCAGAACACTGAAGCTTTCTTT
TRBJ2-2 - TRBV4-2 - 13 CASSRGFPGELFF TGTGCCAGCAGCCGTGGATTCCCCGGGGAGCTGTTTTTT
TRBJ2-7 - TRBV7-8 - 11 CASSPGYEQYF TGTGCCAGCAGCCCCGGATACGAGCAGTACTTC
TRBJ1-1 once TRBV7-9 TRBD1 16 CASSSLTGGAKIEAFF TGTGCCAGCAGCTCCCTAACAGGGGGCGCTAAAATTGAAGCTTTCTTT
TRBJ2-3 - TRBV19 - 13 CASSIDNTDTQYF TGTGCCAGTAGTATAGACAACACAGATACGCAGTATTTT
TRBJ1-3 - TRBV2 - 15 CASSGWWHSGNTIYF TGTGCCAGCAGTGGTTGGTGGCATTCTGGAAACACCATATATTTT
TRBJ2-5 - TRBV5-1 TRBD2 16 CASSLLAGELQETQYF TGCGCCAGCAGCTTGCTAGCGGGGGAGCTCCAAGAGACCCAGTACTTC
TRBJ1-1 - TRBV5-4 - 12 CASSLDRTEAFF TGTGCCAGCAGCTTGGACCGTACTGAAGCTTTCTTT
TRBJ2-2 - TRBV6-1 - 15 CASSETEDWAGELFF TGTGCCAGCAGTGAAACAGAAGATTGGGCCGGGGAGCTGTTTTTT
TRBJ2-3 - TRBV9 TRBD1 16 CASSPRQGGDTDTQYF TGTGCCAGCAGCCCCCGACAGGGGGGGGACACAGATACGCAGTATTTT
TRBJ2-7 - TRBV9 - 14 CASSVGGQTYEQYF TGTGCCAGCAGCGTAGGTGGGCAGACCTACGAGCAGTACTTC
TRBJ2-3 - TRBV9 TRBD2 15 CASSVVSGASDTQYF TGTGCCAGCAGCGTAGTTAGCGGGGCAAGTGATACGCAGTATTTT
TRBJ2-7 - TRBV18 - 14 CASSPPSLSYEQYF TGTGCCAGCTCACCACCGTCGTTGTCCTATGAGCAGTACTTC
TRBJ2-7 - TRBV7-9 TRBD1 13 CASSPTGGYEQYF TGTGCCAGCAGCCCGACAGGGGGGTACGAGCAGTACTTC
TRBJ2-7 once TRBV30 - 16 CAWSAWEQLTSYEQYF TGTGCCTGGAGCGCCTGGGAACAGCTTACGTCCTACGAGCAGTACTTC
TRBJ2-2 few TRBV4-3 - 15 CASSQEGGATGELFF TGCGCCAGCAGCCAAGAGGGGGGGGCCACCGGGGAGCTGTTTTTT
TRBJ1-5 once TRBV21-1 - 16 CASSRGGNYSNQPQHF TGTGCCAGCAGCAGGGGGGGGAACTATAGCAATCAGCCCCAGCATTTT
TRBJ1-1 - TRBV5-1 - 14 CASSMAAFGTEAFF TGCGCCAGCAGTATGGCGGCCTTCGGCACTGAAGCTTTCTTT
TRBJ2-3 - TRBV7-2 - 18 CASSLADFFSSSTDTQYF TGTGCCAGCAGCTTAGCGGACTTCTTCAGCTCTAGCACAGATACGCAGTATTTT
TRBJ2-7 - TRBV2 TRBD2 15 CASSENTSGVLEQYF TGTGCCAGCAGTGAAAATACTAGCGGGGTTTTAGAGCAGTACTTC
TRBJ2-1 - TRBV11-3 - 16 CASSPWAGSSYNEQFF TGTGCCAGCAGCCCCTGGGCAGGCAGCTCCTACAATGAGCAGTTCTTC
TRBJ2-5 - TRBV9 - 14 CASSVVSNQETQYF TGTGCCAGCAGCGTAGTATCAAACCAAGAGACCCAGTACTTC
TRBJ1-2 - TRBV5-8 - 14 CASSFRGTPYGYTF TGTGCCAGCAGCTTTCGGGGTACCCCCTATGGCTACACCTTC